These 2 T cell receptor beta chains were sequenced from one sample in a study of cytomegalovirus exposure and HLA in healthy donors (dated by TCRdb to about 2017). Library prep was done by the immunoSEQ multiplex PCR assay. A mixture of 60 forward primers for TCR Vbeta segments and 13 reverse primers for TCR Jbeta segments was used in the multiplex PCR. Drawn from immuneACCESS, this table holds only the in-frame rearrangements with V and J called that TCRdb kept. Clones are partly lost; checked studies trace under half to an unresolved V gene and leave the rest unexplained. This sample gives around 70,000 clones in total; 80% to 90% of them show up just once. The top ten constitute about 6.5% of the sample. Sequenced material: PBMCs. Receptors were obtained from a human donor in good health.

The chain has TRBV5-1 and TRBJ2-2, with D possibly matching TRBD1 (5 bases). The V and J ends lost 3 bases and 1 base respectively, with 7 bases between them. CDR1 is SGHRS, CDR2 YFSETQ, per germline. This CDR3 is built from 14 residues. The CDR3 DNA sequence: TGCGCCAGCAGCTCTCAGGGGAACACCGGGGAGCTGTTTTTT. Its protein product is CASSSQGNTGELFF.

This clone was detected a few times. This rearrangement joins TRBV30 to TRBJ2-7; D not resolved. The CDR3 is 13 residues long. Between the trimmed V and J ends, which lost 1 base and 0 bases, there was a span of 7 bases. Germline V lookup: CDR1 GTSNPN, CDR2 SVGIG (reference sequence). CDR3 DNA: TGTGCCTGGAGTGATACAGTCTCCTACGAGCAGTACTTC. This gives the protein CAWSDTVSYEQYF.